This T cell receptor (beta chain) was identified in a study of blood T cell repertoires in COVID-19. Generated by immunoSEQ multiplex PCR, the TCRdb table keeps only in-frame clones and is missing some. The sample has approximately 110,000 clones; less than 75% are singletons. Deletions cut 3 bases from V and 7 bases from J, with 9 bases between. The CDR3 loop spans 12 amino acids. From germline, CDR1 is SGHDT and CDR2 YYEEEE. Sequenced: peripheral blood. The chain combines TRBV5-6 with TRBJ2-3; a weak D match, TRBD1 (6 bases). The receptor comes from a human donor with acute or convalescent COVID-19. The donor label of this sample is uncertain. The CDR3 DNA is TGTGCCAGCAGCTCACAGGGAAATACGCAGTATTTT. Encoded protein: CASSSQGNTQYF. The full variable domain, its missing parts supplied by reference TRBV5-6 and TRBJ2-3, is DAGVTQSPTHLIKTRGQQVTLRCSPKSGHDTVSWYQQALGQGPQFIFQYYEEEERQRGNFPDRFSGHQFPNYSSELNVNALLLGDSALYLCASSSQGNTQYFGPGTRLTVL.